This T cell receptor (beta chain) was captured in a study of early T cells in non-severe SARS-CoV-2 infection. This clonotype was seen more than once but under ten times. Trimming cost V 7 bases and J 2 bases, with 12 bases left between them. Germline V gene sequence: CDR1 DFQATT, CDR2 SNEGSKA (reference sequence). The CDR3 sequence is 13 residues long. TCRdb fed the 5' RACE reads into MiXCR, producing one record per CDR3 protein. The data hold approximately 58,000 distinct CDR3 sequences, with approximately 12% observed a single time. The J gene is TRBJ1-5, the V gene TRBV20-1; a possible D gene is TRBD1 (5 bases). The receptor was derived from an adult who was a healthcare worker with PCR-confirmed SARS-CoV-2 infection or an uninfected control (not recorded which). Sequences were derived from whole blood, sampled at baseline. The CDR3 region has the DNA TGCAGTGGCCAGAGGGACCGCAATCAGCCCCAGCATTTT. Translation gives CSGQRDRNQPQHF.